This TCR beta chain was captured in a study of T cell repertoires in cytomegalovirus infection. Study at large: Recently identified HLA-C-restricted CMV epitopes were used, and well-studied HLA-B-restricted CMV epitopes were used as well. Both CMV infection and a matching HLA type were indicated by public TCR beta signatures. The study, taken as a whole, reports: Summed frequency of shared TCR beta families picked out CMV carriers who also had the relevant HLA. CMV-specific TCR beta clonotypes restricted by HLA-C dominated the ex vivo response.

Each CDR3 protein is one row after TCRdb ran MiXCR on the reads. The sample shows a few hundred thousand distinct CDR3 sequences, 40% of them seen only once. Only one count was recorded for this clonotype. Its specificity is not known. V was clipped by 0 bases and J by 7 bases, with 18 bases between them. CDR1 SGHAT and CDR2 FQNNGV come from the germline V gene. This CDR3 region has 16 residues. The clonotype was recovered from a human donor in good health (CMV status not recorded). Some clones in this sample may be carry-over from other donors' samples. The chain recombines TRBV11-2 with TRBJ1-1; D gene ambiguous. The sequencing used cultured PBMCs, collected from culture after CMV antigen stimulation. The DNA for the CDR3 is TGTGCCAGCAGCTTAGATCTGCCGGCCATGCTCGGTGAAGCTTTCTTT. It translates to CASSLDLPAMLGEAFF.